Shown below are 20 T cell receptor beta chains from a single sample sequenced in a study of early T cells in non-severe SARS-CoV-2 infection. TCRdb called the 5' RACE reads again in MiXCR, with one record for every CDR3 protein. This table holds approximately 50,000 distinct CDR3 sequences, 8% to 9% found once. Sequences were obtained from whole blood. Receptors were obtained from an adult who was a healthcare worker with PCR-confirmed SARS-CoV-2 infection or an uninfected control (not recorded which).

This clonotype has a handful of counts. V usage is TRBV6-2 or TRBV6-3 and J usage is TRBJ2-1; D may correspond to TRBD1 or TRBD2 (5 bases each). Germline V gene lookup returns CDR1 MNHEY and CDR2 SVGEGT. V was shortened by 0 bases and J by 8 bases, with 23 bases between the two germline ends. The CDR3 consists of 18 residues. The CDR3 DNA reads TGTGCCAGCAGTTACTCAACTACCTCGGGGCTCTCTTCGGATGAGCAGTTCTTC. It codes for CASSYSTTSGLSSDEQFF.

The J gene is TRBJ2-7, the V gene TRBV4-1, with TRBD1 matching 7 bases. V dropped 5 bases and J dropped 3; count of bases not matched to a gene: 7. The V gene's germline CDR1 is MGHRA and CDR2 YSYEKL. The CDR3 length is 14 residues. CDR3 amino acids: CASSKPGQRYEQYF. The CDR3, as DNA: TGCGCCAGCAGCAAACCGGGACAGCGCTACGAGCAGTACTTC.

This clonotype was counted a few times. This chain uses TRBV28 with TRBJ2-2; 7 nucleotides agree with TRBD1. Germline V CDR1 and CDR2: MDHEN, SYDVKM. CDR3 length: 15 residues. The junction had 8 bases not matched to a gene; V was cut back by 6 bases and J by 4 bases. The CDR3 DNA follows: TGTGCCAGCAGCCCACCGGGACAGCGCACCGGGGAGCTGTTTTTT. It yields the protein CASSPPGQRTGELFF. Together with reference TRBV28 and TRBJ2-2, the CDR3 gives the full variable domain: DVKVTQSSRYLVKRTGEKVFLECVQDMDHENMFWYRQDPGLGLRLIYFSYDVKMKEKGDIPEGYSVSREKKERFSLILESASTNQTSMYLCASSPPGQRTGELFFGEGSRLTVL.

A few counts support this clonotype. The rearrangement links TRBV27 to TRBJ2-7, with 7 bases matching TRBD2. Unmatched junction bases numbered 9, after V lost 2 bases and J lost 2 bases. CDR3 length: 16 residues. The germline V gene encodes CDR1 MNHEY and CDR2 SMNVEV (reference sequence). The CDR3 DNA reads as TGTGCCAGCAGTTTAAAGGGGAGGGCCAAAACCTACGAGCAGTACTTC. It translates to CASSLKGRAKTYEQYF.

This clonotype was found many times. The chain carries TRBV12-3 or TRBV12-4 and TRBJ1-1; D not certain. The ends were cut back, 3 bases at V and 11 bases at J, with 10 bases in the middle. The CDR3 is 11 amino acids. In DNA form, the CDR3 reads TGTGCCAGCAGTTTTATGCAGAAGGCTTTCTTT. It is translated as CASSFMQKAFF.

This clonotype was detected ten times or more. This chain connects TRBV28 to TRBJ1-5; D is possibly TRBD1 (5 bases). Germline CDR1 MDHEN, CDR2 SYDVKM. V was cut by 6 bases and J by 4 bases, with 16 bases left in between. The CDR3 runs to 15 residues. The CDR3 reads CASSRDRGGNQPQHF. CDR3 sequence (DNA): TGTGCCAGCAGCCGGGACCGGGGAGGGAATCAGCCCCAGCATTTT. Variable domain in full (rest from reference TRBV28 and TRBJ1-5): DVKVTQSSRYLVKRTGEKVFLECVQDMDHENMFWYRQDPGLGLRLIYFSYDVKMKEKGDIPEGYSVSREKKERFSLILESASTNQTSMYLCASSRDRGGNQPQHFGDGTRLSIL.

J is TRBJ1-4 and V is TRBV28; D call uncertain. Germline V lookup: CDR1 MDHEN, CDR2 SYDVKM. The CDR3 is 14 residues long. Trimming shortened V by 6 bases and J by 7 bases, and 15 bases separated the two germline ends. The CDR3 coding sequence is TGTGCCAGCAGCCCGCAAGGCCTCGCTGAAAAACTGTTTTTT. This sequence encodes CASSPQGLAEKLFF.

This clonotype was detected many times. CDR3: CASSVTGHMNTEAFF. For the CDR3, the DNA is TGTGCCAGCAGCGTCACGGGACACATGAACACTGAAGCTTTCTTT. This chain joins TRBV9 and TRBJ1-1, with D perhaps TRBD1 (6 bases). Trimming pared 2 bases from V and 0 bases from J, leaving 11 bases between. The germline V gene encodes CDR1 SGDLS and CDR2 YYNGEE. This CDR3 is 15 amino acids long.

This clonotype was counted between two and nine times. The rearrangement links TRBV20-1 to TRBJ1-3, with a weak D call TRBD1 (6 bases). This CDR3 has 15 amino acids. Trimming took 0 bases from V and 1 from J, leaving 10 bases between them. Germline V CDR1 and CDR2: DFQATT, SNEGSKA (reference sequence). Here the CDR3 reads CSARDRTGSGNTIYF. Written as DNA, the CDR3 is TGCAGTGCTAGAGACCGTACAGGGTCTGGAAACACCATATATTTT.

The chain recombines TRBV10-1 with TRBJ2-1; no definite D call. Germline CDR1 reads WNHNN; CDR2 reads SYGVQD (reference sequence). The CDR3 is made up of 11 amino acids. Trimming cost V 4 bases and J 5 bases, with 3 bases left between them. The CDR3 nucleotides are TGCGCCAGCAGTGTGGACAATGAGCAGTTCTTC. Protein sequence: CASSVDNEQFF.

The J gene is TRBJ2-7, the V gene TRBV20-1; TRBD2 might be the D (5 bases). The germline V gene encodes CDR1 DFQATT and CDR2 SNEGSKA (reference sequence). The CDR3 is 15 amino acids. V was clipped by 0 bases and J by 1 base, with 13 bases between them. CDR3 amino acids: CSARDERRFSYEQYF. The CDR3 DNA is TGCAGTGCTAGAGACGAGCGGCGCTTTTCCTACGAGCAGTACTTC.

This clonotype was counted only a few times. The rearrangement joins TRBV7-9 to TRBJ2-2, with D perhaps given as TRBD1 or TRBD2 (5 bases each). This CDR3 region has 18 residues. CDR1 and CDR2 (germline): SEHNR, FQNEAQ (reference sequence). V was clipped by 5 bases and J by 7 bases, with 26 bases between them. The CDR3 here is CASSPARGILSRHGELFF. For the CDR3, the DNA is TGTGCCAGCAGCCCCGCTCGGGGCATCCTAAGTAGGCACGGGGAGCTGTTTTTT. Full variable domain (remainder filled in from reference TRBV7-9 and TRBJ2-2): DTGVSQNPRHKITKRGQNVTFRCDPISEHNRLYWYRQTLGQGPEFLTYFQNEAQLEKSRLLSDRFSAERPKGSFSTLEIQRTEQGDSAMYLCASSPARGILSRHGELFFGEGSRLTVL.

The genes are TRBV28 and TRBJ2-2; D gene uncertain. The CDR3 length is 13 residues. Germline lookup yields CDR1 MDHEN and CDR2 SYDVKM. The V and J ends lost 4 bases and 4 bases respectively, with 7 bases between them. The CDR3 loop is CASSSWPTGELFF. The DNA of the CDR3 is TGTGCCAGCAGTTCGTGGCCCACCGGGGAGCTGTTTTTT.

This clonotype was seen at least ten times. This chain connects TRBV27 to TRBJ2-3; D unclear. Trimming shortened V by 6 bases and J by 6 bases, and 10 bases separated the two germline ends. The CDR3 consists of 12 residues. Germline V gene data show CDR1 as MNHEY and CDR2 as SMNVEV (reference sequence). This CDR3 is CASSRGRDTQYF. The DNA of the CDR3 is TGTGCCAGCAGCCGTGGGCGGGATACGCAGTATTTT.

The CDR3 sequence: CASSLRTSGSSGELFF. Written as DNA, the CDR3 is TGCGCCAGCAGCCTCAGGACTAGCGGGAGTTCCGGGGAGCTGTTTTTT. The chain recombines TRBV5-1 with TRBJ2-2, with 13 nucleotides matching TRBD2. Germline V gene lookup returns CDR1 SGHRS and CDR2 YFSETQ. This CDR3 comprises 16 residues. With 4 bases clipped from V and 6 bases from J, the junction kept 6 bases outside the gene matches.

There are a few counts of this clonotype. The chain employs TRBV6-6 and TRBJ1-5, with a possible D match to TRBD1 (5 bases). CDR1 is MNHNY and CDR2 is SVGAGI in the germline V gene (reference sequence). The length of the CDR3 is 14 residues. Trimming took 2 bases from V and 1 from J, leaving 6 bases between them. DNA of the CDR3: TGTGCCAGCAGTTACAGGGGAAGCAATCAGCCCCAGCATTTT. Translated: CASSYRGSNQPQHF.

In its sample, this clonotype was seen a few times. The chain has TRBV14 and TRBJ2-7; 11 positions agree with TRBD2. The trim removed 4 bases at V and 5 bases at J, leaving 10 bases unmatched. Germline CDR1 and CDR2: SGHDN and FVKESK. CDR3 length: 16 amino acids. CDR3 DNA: TGTGCCAGCAGCCCCCGAGAGGCTAGCGGGAGGAACGAGCAGTACTTC. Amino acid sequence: CASSPREASGRNEQYF.

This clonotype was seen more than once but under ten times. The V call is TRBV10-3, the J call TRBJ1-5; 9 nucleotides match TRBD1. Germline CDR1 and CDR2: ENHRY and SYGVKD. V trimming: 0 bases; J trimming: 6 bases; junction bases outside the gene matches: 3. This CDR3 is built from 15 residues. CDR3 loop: CAISESGQGRQPQHF. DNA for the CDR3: TGTGCCATCAGTGAGTCGGGACAGGGACGTCAGCCCCAGCATTTT.

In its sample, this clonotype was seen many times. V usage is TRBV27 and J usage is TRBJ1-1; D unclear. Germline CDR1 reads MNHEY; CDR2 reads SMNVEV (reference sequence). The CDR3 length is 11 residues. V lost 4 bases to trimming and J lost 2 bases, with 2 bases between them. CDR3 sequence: CASSCNTEAFF. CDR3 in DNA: TGTGCCAGCAGTTGTAACACTGAAGCTTTCTTT.

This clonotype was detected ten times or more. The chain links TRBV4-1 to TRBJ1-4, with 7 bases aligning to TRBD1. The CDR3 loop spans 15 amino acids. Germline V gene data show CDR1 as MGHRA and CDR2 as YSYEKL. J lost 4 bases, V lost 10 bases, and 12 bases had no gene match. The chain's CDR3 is CATSKSGTVNEKLFF. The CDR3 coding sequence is TGCGCCACCTCAAAATCCGGGACAGTTAATGAAAAACTGTTTTTT.